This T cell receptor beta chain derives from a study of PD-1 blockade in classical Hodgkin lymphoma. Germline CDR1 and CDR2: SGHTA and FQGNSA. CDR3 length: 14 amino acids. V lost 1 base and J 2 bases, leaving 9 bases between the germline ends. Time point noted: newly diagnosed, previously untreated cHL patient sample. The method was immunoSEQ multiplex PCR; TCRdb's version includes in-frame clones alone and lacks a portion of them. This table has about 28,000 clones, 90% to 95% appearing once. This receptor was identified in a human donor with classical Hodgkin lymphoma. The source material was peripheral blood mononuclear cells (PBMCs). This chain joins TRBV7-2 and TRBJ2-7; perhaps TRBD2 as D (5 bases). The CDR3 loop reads CASSLGTLPYEQYF. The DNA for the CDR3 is TGTGCCAGCAGCTTAGGGACTTTACCCTACGAGCAGTACTTC.